This T cell receptor (beta chain) was found in a study of blood T cell repertoires in COVID-19. Study background: Sites across the United States, Italy and Spain contributed samples from acute and convalescent COVID-19.

The junction had 2 bases not matched to a gene; V was cut back by 5 bases and J by 2 bases. Germline V CDR1 and CDR2: SQVTM, ANQGSEA. The CDR3 contains 12 residues. Generated by immunoSEQ multiplex PCR, the TCRdb table keeps only in-frame clones and is missing some. The profile covers 110,000 to 150,000 clones, with about 88% appearing a single time and less than 6.5% taken by the ten largest. This clone was seen a few times. Sequenced sample: peripheral blood. The genes are TRBV29-1 and TRBJ1-2; 7 bases agree with TRBD1. The clonotype was recovered from a human donor in a cohort sampled during active COVID-19. The CDR3 loop reads CSVRGQNYGYTF. In DNA form, the CDR3 reads TGCAGCGTTCGGGGACAGAACTATGGCTACACCTTC. Filled out from reference TRBV29-1 and TRBJ1-2, the complete variable domain reads SAVISQKPSRDICQRGTSLTIQCQVDSQVTMMFWYRQQPGQSLTLIATANQGSEATYESGFVIDKFPISRPNLTFSTLTVSNMSPEDSSIYLCSVRGQNYGYTFGSGTRLTVV.